The following is a T cell receptor beta chain sequence with its context. The source of the sample is a study of blood T cell repertoires in COVID-19. Study background: Samples representing acute and convalescent COVID-19 were sourced from the United States, Italy and Spain. Sources were T cells, B-cell-depleted T cells, or PBMCs; the material itself was cDNA or gDNA.

The CDR3 extends over 13 amino acids. V lost 7 bases and J lost 2, with 9 bases in between. In the authors' methods: Reference gene primer amplification gave nucleated cell count estimates. Only in-frame clones appear in the TCRdb table, and some are missing; sequencing was by immunoSEQ multiplex PCR. The D gene and trimming were derived from the DNA, and the V and J assignments and clone size from that table. The sample includes about 42,000 clones, around four fifths seen only once; the top ten take under 6%. This chain links TRBV12-3 or TRBV12-4 with TRBJ1-3; D is uncertain. This clonotype originated in a man between 45 and 60 years old with active COVID-19. Sequencing was carried out using peripheral blood. CDR3: CASTYRPGNTIYF. The CDR3 bases are TGTGCCAGCACCTACCGCCCTGGAAACACCATATATTTT.